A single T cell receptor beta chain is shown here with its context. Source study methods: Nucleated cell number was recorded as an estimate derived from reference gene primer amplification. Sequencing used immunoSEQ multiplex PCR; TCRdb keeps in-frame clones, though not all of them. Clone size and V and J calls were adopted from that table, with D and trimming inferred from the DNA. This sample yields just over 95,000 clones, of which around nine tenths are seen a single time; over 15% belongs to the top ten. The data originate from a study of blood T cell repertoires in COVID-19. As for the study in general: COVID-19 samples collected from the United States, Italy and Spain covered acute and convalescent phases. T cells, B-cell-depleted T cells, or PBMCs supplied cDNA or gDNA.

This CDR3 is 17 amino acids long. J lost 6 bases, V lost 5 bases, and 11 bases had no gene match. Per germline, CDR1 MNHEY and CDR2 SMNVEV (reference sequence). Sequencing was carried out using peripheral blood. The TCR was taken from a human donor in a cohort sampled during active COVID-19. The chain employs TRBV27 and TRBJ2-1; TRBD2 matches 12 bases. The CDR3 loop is CASSLPRLAGVSNEQFF. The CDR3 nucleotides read TGTGCCAGCAGTCTGCCCCGACTAGCGGGAGTCTCCAATGAGCAGTTCTTC.